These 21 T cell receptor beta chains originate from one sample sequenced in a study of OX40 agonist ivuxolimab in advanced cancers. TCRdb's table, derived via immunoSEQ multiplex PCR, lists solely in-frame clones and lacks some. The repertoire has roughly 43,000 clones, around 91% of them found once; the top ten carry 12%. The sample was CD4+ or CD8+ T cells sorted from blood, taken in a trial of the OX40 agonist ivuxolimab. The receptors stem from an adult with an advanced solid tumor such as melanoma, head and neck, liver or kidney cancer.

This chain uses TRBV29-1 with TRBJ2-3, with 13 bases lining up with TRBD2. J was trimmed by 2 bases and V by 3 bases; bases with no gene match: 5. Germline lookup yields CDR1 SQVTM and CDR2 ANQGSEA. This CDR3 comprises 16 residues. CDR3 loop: CSVDRTSGSLTDTQYF. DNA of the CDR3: TGCAGCGTTGACCGGACTAGCGGGAGCCTCACAGATACGCAGTATTTT.

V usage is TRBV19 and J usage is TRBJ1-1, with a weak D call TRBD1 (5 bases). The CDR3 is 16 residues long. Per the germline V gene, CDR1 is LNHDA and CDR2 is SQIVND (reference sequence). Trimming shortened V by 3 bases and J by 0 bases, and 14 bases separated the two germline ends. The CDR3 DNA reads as TGTGCCAGTAGTATTGGGACGGACGAGATGAACACTGAAGCTTTCTTT. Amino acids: CASSIGTDEMNTEAFF.

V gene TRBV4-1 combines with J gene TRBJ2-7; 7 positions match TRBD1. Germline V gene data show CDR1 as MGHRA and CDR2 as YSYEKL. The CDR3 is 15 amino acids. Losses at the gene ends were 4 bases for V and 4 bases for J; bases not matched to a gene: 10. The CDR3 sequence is CASSPGTEAPYEQYF. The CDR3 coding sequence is TGCGCCAGCAGCCCTGGGACAGAAGCGCCTTACGAGCAGTACTTC.

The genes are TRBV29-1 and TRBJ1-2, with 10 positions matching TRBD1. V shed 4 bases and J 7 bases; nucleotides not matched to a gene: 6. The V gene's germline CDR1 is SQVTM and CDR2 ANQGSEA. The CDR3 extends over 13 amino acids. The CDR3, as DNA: TGCAGCGTTGTAAGGAGGGACAGGGGTGGCTACACCTTC. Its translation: CSVVRRDRGGYTF. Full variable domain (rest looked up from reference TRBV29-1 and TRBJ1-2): SAVISQKPSRDICQRGTSLTIQCQVDSQVTMMFWYRQQPGQSLTLIATANQGSEATYESGFVIDKFPISRPNLTFSTLTVSNMSPEDSSIYLCSVVRRDRGGYTFGSGTRLTVV.

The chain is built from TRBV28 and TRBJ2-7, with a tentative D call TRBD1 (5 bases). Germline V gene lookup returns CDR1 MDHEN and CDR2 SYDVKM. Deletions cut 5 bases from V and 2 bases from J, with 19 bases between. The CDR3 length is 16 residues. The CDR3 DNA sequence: TGTGCCAGCAGTCTGCCCGACTGGGGCGCTACCTACGAGCAGTACTTC. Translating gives CASSLPDWGATYEQYF. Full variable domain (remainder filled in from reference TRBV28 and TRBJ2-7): DVKVTQSSRYLVKRTGEKVFLECVQDMDHENMFWYRQDPGLGLRLIYFSYDVKMKEKGDIPEGYSVSREKKERFSLILESASTNQTSMYLCASSLPDWGATYEQYFGPGTRLTVT.

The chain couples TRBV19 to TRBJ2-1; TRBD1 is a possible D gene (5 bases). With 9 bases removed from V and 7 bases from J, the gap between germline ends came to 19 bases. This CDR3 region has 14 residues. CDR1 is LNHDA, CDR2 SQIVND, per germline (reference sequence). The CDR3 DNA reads TGTGCCAGCTCGTATAAGGGGCTGGGGAATGAGCAGTTCTTC. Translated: CASSYKGLGNEQFF.

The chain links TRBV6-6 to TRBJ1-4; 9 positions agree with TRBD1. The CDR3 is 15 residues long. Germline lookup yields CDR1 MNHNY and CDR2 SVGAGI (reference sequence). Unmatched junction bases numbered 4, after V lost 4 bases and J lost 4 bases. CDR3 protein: CASSSPTGGNEKLFF. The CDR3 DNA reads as TGTGCCAGCAGTTCGCCGACAGGGGGTAATGAAAAACTGTTTTTT.

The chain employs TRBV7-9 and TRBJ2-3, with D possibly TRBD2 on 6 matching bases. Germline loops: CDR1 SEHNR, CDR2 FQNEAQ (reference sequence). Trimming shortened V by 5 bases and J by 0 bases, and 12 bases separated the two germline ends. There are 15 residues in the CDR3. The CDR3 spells CASSGAGPSTDTQYF. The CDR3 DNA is TGTGCCAGCAGCGGCGCGGGACCTAGCACAGATACGCAGTATTTT.

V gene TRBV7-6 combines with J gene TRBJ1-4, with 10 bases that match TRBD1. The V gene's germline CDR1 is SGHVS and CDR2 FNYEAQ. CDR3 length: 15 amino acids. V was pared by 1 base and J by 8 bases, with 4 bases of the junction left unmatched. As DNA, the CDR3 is TGTGCCAGCAGCTTAGAAGGGACAGGGGACGAAAAACTGTTTTTT. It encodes CASSLEGTGDEKLFF.

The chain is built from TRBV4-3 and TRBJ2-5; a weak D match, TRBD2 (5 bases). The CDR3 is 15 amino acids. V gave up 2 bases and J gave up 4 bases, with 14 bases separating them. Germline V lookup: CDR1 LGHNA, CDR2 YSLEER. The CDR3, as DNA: TGCGCCAGCAGCCAAAGGGCGGGCCCTGGAGAGACCCAGTACTTC. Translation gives CASSQRAGPGETQYF.

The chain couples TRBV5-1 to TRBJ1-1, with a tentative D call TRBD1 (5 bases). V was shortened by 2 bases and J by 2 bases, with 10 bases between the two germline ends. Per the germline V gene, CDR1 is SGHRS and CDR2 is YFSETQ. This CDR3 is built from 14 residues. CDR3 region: CASSFFRDNTEAFF. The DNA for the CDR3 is TGCGCCAGCAGCTTTTTCAGGGACAACACTGAAGCTTTCTTT.

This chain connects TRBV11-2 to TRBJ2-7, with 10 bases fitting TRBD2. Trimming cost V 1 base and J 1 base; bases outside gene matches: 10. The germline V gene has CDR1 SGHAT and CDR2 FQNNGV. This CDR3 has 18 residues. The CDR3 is CASSLGWTSGGGSYEQYF. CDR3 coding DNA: TGTGCCAGCAGCTTAGGATGGACTAGCGGAGGAGGGTCCTACGAGCAGTACTTC. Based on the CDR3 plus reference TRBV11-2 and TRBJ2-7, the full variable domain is EAGVAQSPRYKIIEKRQSVAFWCNPISGHATLYWYQQILGQGPKLLIQFQNNGVVDDSQLPKDRFSAERLKGVDSTLKIQPAKLEDSAVYLCASSLGWTSGGGSYEQYFGPGTRLTVT.

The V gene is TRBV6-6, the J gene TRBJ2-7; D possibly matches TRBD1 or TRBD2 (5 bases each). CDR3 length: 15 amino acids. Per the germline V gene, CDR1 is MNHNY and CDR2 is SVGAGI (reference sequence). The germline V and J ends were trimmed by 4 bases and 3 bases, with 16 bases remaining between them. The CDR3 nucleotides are TGTGCCAGCAGTTCTCTACCGGGGCCAGTCTACGAGCAGTACTTC. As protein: CASSSLPGPVYEQYF.

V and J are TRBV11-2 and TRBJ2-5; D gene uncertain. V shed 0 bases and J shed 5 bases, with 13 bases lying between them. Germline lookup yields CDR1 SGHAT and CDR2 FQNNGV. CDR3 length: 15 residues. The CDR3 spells CASSLESSARETQYF. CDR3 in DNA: TGTGCCAGCAGCTTAGAGTCCTCAGCCCGGGAGACCCAGTACTTC.

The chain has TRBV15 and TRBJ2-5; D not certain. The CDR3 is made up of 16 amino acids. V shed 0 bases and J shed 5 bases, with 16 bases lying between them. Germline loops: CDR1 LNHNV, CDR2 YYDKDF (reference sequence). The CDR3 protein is CATSRDSEVPRETQYF. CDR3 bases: TGTGCCACCAGCAGAGATAGTGAAGTTCCGAGGGAGACCCAGTACTTC. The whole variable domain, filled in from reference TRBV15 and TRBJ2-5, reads DAMVIQNPRYQVTQFGKPVTLSCSQTLNHNVMYWYQQKSSQAPKLLFHYYDKDFNNEADTPDNFQSRRPNTSFCFLDIRSPGLGDTAMYLCATSRDSEVPRETQYFGPGTRLLVL.

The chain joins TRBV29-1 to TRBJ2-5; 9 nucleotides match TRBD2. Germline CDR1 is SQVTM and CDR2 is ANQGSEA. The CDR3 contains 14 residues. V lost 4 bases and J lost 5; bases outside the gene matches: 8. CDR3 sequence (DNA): TGCAGCGTTGTAAGAGGACTAGCGATCGAGACCCAGTACTTC. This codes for CSVVRGLAIETQYF.

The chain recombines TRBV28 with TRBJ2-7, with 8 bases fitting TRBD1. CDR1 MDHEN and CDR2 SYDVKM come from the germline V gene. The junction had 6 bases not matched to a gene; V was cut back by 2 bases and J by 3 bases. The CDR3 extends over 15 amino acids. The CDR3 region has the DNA TGTGCCAGCAGTTTAGGACAGGGTAGTTTCTACGAGCAGTACTTC. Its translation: CASSLGQGSFYEQYF.

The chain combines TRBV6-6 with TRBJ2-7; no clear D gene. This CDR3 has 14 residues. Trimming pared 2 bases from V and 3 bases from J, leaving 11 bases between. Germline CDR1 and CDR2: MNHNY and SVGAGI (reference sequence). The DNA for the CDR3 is TGTGCCAGCAGTTACGACGAAACATTCTACGAGCAGTACTTC. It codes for CASSYDETFYEQYF.

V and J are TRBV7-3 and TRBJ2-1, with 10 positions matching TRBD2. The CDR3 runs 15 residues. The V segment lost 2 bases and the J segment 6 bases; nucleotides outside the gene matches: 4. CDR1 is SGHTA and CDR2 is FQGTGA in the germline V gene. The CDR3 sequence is CASSLGLAESNEQFF. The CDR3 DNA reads TGTGCCAGCAGCTTAGGACTAGCGGAATCCAATGAGCAGTTCTTC. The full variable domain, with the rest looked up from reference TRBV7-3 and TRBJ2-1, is GAGVSQTPSNKVTEKGKYVELRCDPISGHTALYWYRQSLGQGPEFLIYFQGTGAADDSGLPNDRFFAVRPEGSVSTLKIQRTERGDSAVYLCASSLGLAESNEQFFGPGTRLTVL.

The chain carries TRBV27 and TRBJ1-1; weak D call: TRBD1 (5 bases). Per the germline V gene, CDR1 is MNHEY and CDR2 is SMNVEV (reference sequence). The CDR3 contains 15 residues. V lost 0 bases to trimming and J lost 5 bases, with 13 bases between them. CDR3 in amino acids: CASSLSVRGRTEAFF. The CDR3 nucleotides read TGTGCCAGCAGTTTATCGGTAAGGGGTCGAACTGAAGCTTTCTTT.

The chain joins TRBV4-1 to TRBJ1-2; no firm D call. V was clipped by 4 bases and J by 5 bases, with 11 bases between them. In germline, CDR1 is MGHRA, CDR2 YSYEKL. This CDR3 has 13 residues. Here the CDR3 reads CASSPNRAYGYTF. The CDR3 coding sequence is TGCGCCAGCAGCCCAAATCGGGCGTATGGCTACACCTTC.